Listed below are T cell receptor beta chains from one sample, sequenced in a study of T-cell memory formation after mild COVID-19. TCRdb recomputed calls from the 5' RACE reads with MiXCR, one row per CDR3 protein. This table holds 250,000 to 300,000 distinct CDR3 sequences, about a sixth found once. The sample comprised PBMCs or a T cell subset sorted from them (not recorded which). The origin of the receptors is a man aged 18 to 35 who had mild COVID-19 (a few samples of this study predate the infection). Cell type and time point are not known. The CDR3 runs from the conserved cysteine through the conserved F or W. A D gene is named only where the DNA matches it firmly. A clone size is listed for some rows: how often the clone was seen (once, few, many), or a class if it is expanded.

TRBJ2-7	-	few	TRBV5-1	CASSPTMPGINYEQYF	TGCGCCAGCAGCCCTACGATGCCCGGGATAAACTACGAGCAGTACTTC
TRBJ1-2	-	-	TRBV5-1	CASSRVSNYGYTF	TGCGCCAGCAGTCGGGTATCCAACTATGGCTACACCTTC
TRBJ2-1	-	few	TRBV6-2/TRBV6-3	CASSYSIAALEGNEQFF	TGTGCCAGCAGTTACTCAATAGCGGCTTTGGAGGGGAATGAGCAGTTCTTC
TRBJ1-2	-	few	TRBV12-3/TRBV12-4	CASSSRATGSSF	TGTGCCAGCAGTTCTCGGGCTACAGGGTCATCCTTC
TRBJ1-2	-	-	TRBV7-2	CASSPAGIDYGYTF	TGTGCCAGCAGCCCCGCCGGAATAGACTATGGCTACACCTTC
TRBJ2-1	TRBD2	-	TRBV6-6	CASSYPTSGGAHEQFF	TGTGCCAGCAGTTACCCCACTAGCGGGGGGGCCCATGAGCAGTTCTTC
TRBJ2-1	-	-	TRBV20-1	CSARDQQGSKFF	TGCAGTGCTAGAGATCAGCAGGGTTCCAAGTTCTTC
TRBJ1-4	-	many	TRBV2	CASAGANEKLFF	TGTGCCAGCGCTGGGGCTAATGAAAAACTGTTTTTT
TRBJ2-7	-	-	TRBV27	CASSFTSLYEQYF	TGTGCCAGCAGTTTTACGAGCCTCTACGAGCAGTACTTC
TRBJ2-3	TRBD2	-	TRBV11-2	CASSLVGGGTDTQYF	TGTGCCAGCAGCTTAGTGGGCGGGGGAACAGATACGCAGTATTTT
TRBJ2-3	TRBD2	few	TRBV6-5	CASGTSGAQDTQYF	TGTGCCAGCGGGACTAGCGGGGCGCAAGATACGCAGTATTTT
TRBJ2-5	-	few	TRBV18	CASSLTGTVETQYF	TGTGCCAGCTCATTAACCGGGACGGTTGAGACCCAGTACTTC
TRBJ1-6	TRBD1	-	TRBV6-5	CASSYRGRNSPLHF	TGTGCCAGCAGTTACAGGGGGCGTAATTCACCCCTCCACTTT
TRBJ2-5	-	-	TRBV4-3	CASSQEWARGGETQYF	TGCGCCAGCAGCCAAGAGTGGGCCAGGGGAGGAGAGACCCAGTACTTC
TRBJ1-1	-	few	TRBV5-1	CASSVMGTATEAFF	TGCGCCAGCAGCGTAATGGGGACGGCAACTGAAGCTTTCTTT
TRBJ2-2	-	few	TRBV7-9	CASSGSTNTGELFF	TGTGCCAGCAGCGGTTCTACGAACACCGGGGAGCTGTTTTTT
TRBJ2-1	TRBD2	-	TRBV20-1	CSARTSGVYGNEQFF	TGCAGTGCTAGGACGAGCGGGGTGTACGGCAATGAGCAGTTCTTC
TRBJ1-4	-	-	TRBV12-3/TRBV12-4	CASSLRGVGEKLFF	TGTGCCAGCAGTTTACGGGGGGTAGGGGAAAAACTGTTTTTT
TRBJ2-7	-	-	TRBV7-2	CASSLVPPPYEQYF	TGTGCCAGCAGCTTAGTTCCGCCTCCCTACGAGCAGTACTTC
TRBJ1-1	TRBD1	few	TRBV5-6	CASRRQGADTEAFF	TGTGCCAGCAGAAGACAGGGGGCGGACACTGAAGCTTTCTTT
TRBJ1-1	-	few	TRBV5-1	CASSLSGFPGAFF	TGCGCCAGCAGCTTGAGTGGGTTTCCCGGAGCTTTCTTT
TRBJ2-3	-	few	TRBV7-9	CASSSSGDTQYF	TGTGCCAGCAGCTCAAGCGGAGATACGCAGTATTTT
TRBJ2-1	TRBD2	few	TRBV30	CAWSVPTGLFGEQFF	TGTGCCTGGAGTGTACCCACGGGACTATTCGGTGAGCAGTTCTTC
TRBJ2-3	TRBD2	-	TRBV4-3	CASIRVAGGTDTQYF	TGCGCCAGCATCCGAGTAGCGGGGGGGACAGATACGCAGTATTTT
TRBJ2-2	TRBD1	-	TRBV10-3	CAISDPLRGTGSGELFF	TGTGCCATCAGTGATCCACTACGTGGGACAGGGTCCGGGGAGCTGTTTTTT
TRBJ1-2	-	few	TRBV7-2	CASSLAAELDYGYTF	TGTGCCAGCAGCTTAGCTGCAGAACTAGACTATGGCTACACCTTC
TRBJ2-2	-	few	TRBV7-6	CASSSPEGPRGELFF	TGTGCCAGCAGCTCCCCTGAGGGCCCCCGCGGGGAGCTGTTTTTT
TRBJ2-1	-	-	TRBV7-7	CASSLRDSNEQFF	TGTGCCAGCAGCCTCCGGGACTCCAATGAGCAGTTCTTC
TRBJ1-1	-	-	TRBV5-1	CASSFDGITEAFF	TGCGCCAGCAGCTTTGACGGAATCACTGAAGCTTTCTTT
TRBJ2-5	-	once	TRBV24-1	CATSDPWETETQYF	TGTGCCACCAGTGATCCGTGGGAAACGGAGACCCAGTACTTC
TRBJ1-6	-	few	TRBV12-3/TRBV12-4	CASSLVGAFNSPLHF	TGTGCCAGCAGTTTAGTCGGGGCTTTTAATTCACCCCTCCACTTT